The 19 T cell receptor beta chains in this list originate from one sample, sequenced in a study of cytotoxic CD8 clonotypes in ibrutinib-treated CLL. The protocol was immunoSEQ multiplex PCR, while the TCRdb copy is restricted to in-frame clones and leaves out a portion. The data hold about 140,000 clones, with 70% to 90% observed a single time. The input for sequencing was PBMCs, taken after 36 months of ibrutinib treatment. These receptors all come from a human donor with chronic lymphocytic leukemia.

CDR3 residues: CASSLATATGELFF. CDR3 nucleotides: TGTGCCAGCAGCTTGGCTACCGCCACCGGGGAGCTGTTTTTT. V gene TRBV5-5 combines with J gene TRBJ2-2; no clear D gene. This CDR3 has 14 amino acids. Germline V gene sequence: CDR1 SGHKS, CDR2 YYEKEE (reference sequence). The V gene lost 0 bases and the J gene lost 4 bases, with 7 bases spanning the gap.

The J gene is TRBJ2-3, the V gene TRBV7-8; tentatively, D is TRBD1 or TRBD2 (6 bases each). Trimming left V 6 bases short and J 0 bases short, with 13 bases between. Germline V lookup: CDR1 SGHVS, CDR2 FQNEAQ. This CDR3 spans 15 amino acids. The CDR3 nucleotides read TGTGCCAGCAGATCCCGGAGGGGGAGCACAGATACGCAGTATTTT. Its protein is CASRSRRGSTDTQYF.

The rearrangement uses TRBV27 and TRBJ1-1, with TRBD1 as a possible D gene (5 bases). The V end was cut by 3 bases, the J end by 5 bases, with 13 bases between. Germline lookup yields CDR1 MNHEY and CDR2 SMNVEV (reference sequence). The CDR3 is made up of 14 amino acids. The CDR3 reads CASSLYTSGTEAFF. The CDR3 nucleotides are TGTGCCAGCAGTTTGTACACCTCAGGGACTGAAGCTTTCTTT.

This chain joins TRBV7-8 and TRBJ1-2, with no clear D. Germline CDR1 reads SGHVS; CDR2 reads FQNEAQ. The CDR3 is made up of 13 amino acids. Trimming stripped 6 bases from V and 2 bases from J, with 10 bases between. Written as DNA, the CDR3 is TGTGCCAGCAGGGGTAGGGAGAACTATGGCTACACCTTC. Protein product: CASRGRENYGYTF.

This CDR3 reads CASSPIPGRSSGANVLTF. CDR3 coding DNA: TGTGCCAGCAGTCCAATTCCGGGACGGTCCTCTGGGGCCAACGTCCTGACTTTC. The chain recombines TRBV11-2 with TRBJ2-6; TRBD1 or TRBD2 may be the D gene (5 bases each). CDR3 length: 18 residues. The germline gives CDR1 SGHAT, CDR2 FQNNGV. V lost 6 bases to trimming and J lost 0 bases, with 18 bases between them. Variable domain in full (rest from reference TRBV11-2 and TRBJ2-6): EAGVAQSPRYKIIEKRQSVAFWCNPISGHATLYWYQQILGQGPKLLIQFQNNGVVDDSQLPKDRFSAERLKGVDSTLKIQPAKLEDSAVYLCASSPIPGRSSGANVLTFGAGSRLTVL.

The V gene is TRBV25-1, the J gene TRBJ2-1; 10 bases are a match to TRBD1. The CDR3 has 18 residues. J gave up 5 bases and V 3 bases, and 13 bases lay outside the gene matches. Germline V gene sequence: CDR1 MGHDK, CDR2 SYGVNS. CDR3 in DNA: TGTGCCAGCAGTGAGGGGGGCCCCGGGACAGGGGCAAACAATGAGCAGTTCTTC. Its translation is CASSEGGPGTGANNEQFF.

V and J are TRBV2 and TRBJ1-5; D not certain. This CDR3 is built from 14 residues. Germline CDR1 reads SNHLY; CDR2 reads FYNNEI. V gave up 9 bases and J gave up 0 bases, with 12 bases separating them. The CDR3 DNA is TGTGCCAGTACGAAGGGATTTAGCAATCAGCCCCAGCATTTT. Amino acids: CASTKGFSNQPQHF.

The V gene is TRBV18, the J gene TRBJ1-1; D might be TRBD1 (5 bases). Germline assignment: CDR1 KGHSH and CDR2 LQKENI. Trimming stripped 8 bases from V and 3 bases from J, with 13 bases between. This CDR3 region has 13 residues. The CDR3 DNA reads TGTGCCAGCACATCAGGGTTGGACACTGAAGCTTTCTTT. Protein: CASTSGLDTEAFF.

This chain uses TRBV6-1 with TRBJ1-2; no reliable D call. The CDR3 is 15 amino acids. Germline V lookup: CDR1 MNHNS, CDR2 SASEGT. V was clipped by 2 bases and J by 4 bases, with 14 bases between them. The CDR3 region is CASSELFRAGYGYTF. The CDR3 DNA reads TGTGCCAGCAGTGAACTGTTTAGGGCAGGCTATGGCTACACCTTC.

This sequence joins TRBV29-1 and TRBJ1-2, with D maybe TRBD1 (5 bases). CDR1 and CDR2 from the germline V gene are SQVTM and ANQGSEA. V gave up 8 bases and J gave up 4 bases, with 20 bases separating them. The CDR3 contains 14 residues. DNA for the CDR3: TGCAGCATTCTTATTATGGGACGCGGCTATGGCTACACCTTC. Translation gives CSILIMGRGYGYTF. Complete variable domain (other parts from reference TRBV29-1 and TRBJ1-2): SAVISQKPSRDICQRGTSLTIQCQVDSQVTMMFWYRQQPGQSLTLIATANQGSEATYESGFVIDKFPISRPNLTFSTLTVSNMSPEDSSIYLCSILIMGRGYGYTFGSGTRLTVV.

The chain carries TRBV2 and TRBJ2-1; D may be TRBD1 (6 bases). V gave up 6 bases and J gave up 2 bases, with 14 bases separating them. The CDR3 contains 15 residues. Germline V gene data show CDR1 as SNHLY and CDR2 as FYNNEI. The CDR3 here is CASSLDRSPYNEQFF. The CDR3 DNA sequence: TGTGCCAGCAGCTTAGACAGGTCCCCCTACAATGAGCAGTTCTTC.

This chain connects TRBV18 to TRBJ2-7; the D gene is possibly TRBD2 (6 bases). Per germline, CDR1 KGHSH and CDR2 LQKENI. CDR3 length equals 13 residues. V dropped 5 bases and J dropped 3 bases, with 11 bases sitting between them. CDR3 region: CASSGDGSYEQYF. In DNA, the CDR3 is TGTGCCAGCTCAGGGGACGGGAGCTACGAGCAGTACTTC.

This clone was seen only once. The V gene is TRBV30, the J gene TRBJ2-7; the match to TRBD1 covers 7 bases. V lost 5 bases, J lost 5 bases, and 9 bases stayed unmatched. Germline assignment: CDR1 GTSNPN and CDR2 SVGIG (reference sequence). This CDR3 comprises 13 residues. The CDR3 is CAWGEQGSHEQYF. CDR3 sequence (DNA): TGTGCCTGGGGGGAACAGGGGTCCCACGAGCAGTACTTC.

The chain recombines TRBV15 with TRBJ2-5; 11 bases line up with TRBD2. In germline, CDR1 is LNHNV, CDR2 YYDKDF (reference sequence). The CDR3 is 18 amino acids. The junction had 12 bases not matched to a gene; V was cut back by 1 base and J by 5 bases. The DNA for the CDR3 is TGTGCCACCAGCAGAGTTAGCGGGAGGGCCGGGTCCGGCGAGACCCAGTACTTC. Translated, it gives CATSRVSGRAGSGETQYF.

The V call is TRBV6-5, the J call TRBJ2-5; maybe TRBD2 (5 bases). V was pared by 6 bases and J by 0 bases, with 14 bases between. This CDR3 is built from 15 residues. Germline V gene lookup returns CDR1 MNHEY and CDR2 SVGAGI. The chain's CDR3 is CASSQRNPYQETQYF. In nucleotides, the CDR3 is TGTGCCAGCAGCCAGCGGAACCCGTACCAAGAGACCCAGTACTTC.

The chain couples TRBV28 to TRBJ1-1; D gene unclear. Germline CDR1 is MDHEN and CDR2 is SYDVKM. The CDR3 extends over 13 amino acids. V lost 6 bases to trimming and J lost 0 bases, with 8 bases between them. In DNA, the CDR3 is TGTGCCAGCAGGCGATGGCTGAACACTGAAGCTTTCTTT. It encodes CASRRWLNTEAFF.

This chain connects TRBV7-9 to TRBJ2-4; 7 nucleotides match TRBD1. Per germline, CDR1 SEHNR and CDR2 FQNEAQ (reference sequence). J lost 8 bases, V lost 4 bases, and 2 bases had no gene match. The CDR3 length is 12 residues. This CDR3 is CASSSGQDIQYF. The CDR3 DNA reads TGTGCCAGCAGCTCTGGACAGGACATTCAGTACTTC. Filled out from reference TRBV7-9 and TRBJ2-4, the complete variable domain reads DTGVSQNPRHKITKRGQNVTFRCDPISEHNRLYWYRQTLGQGPEFLTYFQNEAQLEKSRLLSDRFSAERPKGSFSTLEIQRTEQGDSAMYLCASSSGQDIQYFGAGTRLSVL.

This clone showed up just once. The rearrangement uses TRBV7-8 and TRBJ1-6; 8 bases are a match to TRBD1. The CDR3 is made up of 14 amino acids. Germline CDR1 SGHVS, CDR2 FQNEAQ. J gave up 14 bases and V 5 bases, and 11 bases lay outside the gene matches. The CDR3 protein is CASSTSRGLVALHF. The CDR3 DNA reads TGTGCCAGCAGCACTTCCAGGGGGCTGGTTGCCCTCCACTTT.

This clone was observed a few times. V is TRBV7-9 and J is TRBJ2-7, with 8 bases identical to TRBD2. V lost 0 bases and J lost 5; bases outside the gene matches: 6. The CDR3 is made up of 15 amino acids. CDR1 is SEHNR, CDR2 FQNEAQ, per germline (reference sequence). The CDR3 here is CASSLASGSVNEQYF. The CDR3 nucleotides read TGTGCCAGCAGCTTAGCAAGCGGGAGCGTCAACGAGCAGTACTTC.